Below, 24 T cell receptor beta chains from the same sample are listed, as sequenced in a study of CD8 T cells in ankylosing spondylitis. Study findings and constraints: A TCR beta motif made of fewer than 10 highly homologous variants seemed typical of ankylosing spondylitis blood.

A single record per CDR3 protein comes from TCRdb applying MiXCR to the 5' RACE reads. The sample shows approximately 550,000 distinct CDR3 sequences, about an eighth of them seen only once. Their specific antigens are unknown. The sequenced sample consisted of blood, either unsorted or a sorted T cell fraction (not recorded which). These receptor sequences come from a male donor with ankylosing spondylitis.

This clonotype was seen at least ten times. In DNA, the CDR3 is TGTGCCAGCAGCTTAAGGCAGGGGGCCACTAGCACAGATACGCAGTATTTT. It yields the protein CASSLRQGATSTDTQYF. The gene calls are TRBV7-2 and TRBJ2-3; 8 nucleotides align to TRBD1. This CDR3 contains 17 residues. Per germline, CDR1 SGHTA and CDR2 FQGNSA. V shed 2 bases, J shed 0 bases, and the junction held 7 bases outside the gene matches. Based on the CDR3 plus reference TRBV7-2 and TRBJ2-3, the full variable domain is GAGVSQSPSNKVTEKGKDVELRCDPISGHTALYWYRQSLGQGLEFLIYFQGNSAPDKSGLPSDRFSAERTGGSVSTLTIQRTQQEDSAVYLCASSLRQGATSTDTQYFGPGTRLTVL.

This clonotype was detected only a few times. The chain has TRBV6-1 and TRBJ1-1; D gene uncertain. Germline CDR1 MNHNS, CDR2 SASEGT. V was pared by 8 bases and J by 7 bases, with 11 bases between. This CDR3 contains 11 residues. In DNA form, the CDR3 reads TGTGCCAGCTGGAGAGAGCGTGAAGCTTTCTTT. It encodes CASWREREAFF.

This clonotype was seen a handful of times. V and J are TRBV15 and TRBJ2-3; a possible D gene is TRBD2 (6 bases). CDR1 is LNHNV, CDR2 YYDKDF, per germline (reference sequence). This CDR3 is 14 amino acids long. Trimming left V 5 bases short and J 0 bases short, with 9 bases between. In nucleotides, the CDR3 is TGTGCCACCAGCTTTAGCGGAAGCACAGATACGCAGTATTTT. Amino acids: CATSFSGSTDTQYF.

The table lists this clonotype with a few counts. This chain links TRBV5-1 with TRBJ2-7; TRBD1 matches at 10 bases. The J segment lost 2 bases and the V segment lost 4 bases, leaving 3 bases of the junction unmatched. The CDR3 runs to 14 residues. Germline CDR1 is SGHRS and CDR2 is YFSETQ. CDR3 residues: CASSGGTGAYEQYF. The DNA for the CDR3 is TGCGCCAGCAGCGGGGGGACAGGGGCCTACGAGCAGTACTTC. The variable domain in full, completed from reference TRBV5-1 and TRBJ2-7, reads KAGVTQTPRYLIKTRGQQVTLSCSPISGHRSVSWYQQTPGQGLQFLFEYFSETQRNKGNFPGRFSGRQFSNSRSEMNVSTLELGDSALYLCASSGGTGAYEQYFGPGTRLTVT.

This rearrangement joins TRBV18 to TRBJ1-1, with D perhaps TRBD1 (6 bases). The CDR3 extends over 15 amino acids. Germline CDR1 reads KGHSH; CDR2 reads LQKENI. Trimming shortened V by 2 bases and J by 2 bases, and 12 bases separated the two germline ends. In DNA, the CDR3 is TGTGCCAGCTCACCAGGGACAATAGCTAACACTGAAGCTTTCTTT. It specifies CASSPGTIANTEAFF. Full variable domain (outside the CDR3, taken from reference TRBV18 and TRBJ1-1): NAGVMQNPRHLVRRRGQEARLRCSPMKGHSHVYWYRQLPEEGLKFMVYLQKENIIDESGMPKERFSAEFPKEGPSILRIQQVVRGDSAAYFCASSPGTIANTEAFFGQGTRLTVV.

The chain carries TRBV5-6 and TRBJ1-1, with D perhaps TRBD1 (6 bases). The CDR3 contains 15 residues. Germline V gives CDR1 SGHDT, CDR2 YYEEEE. The V and J ends lost 4 bases and 1 base respectively, with 14 bases between them. In DNA, the CDR3 is TGTGCCAGCAGCGCGACGACAGGTGGGAACACTGAAGCTTTCTTT. The encoded protein is CASSATTGGNTEAFF.

Only a few counts were recorded for this clonotype. The chain uses TRBV20-1 and TRBJ2-3, with 7 positions matching TRBD2. Per germline, CDR1 DFQATT and CDR2 SNEGSKA (reference sequence). J lost 0 bases, V lost 3 bases, and 6 bases had no gene match. The CDR3 has 15 amino acids. This CDR3 reads CSARFGGSSTDTQYF. CDR3 nucleotide sequence: TGCAGTGCTAGGTTCGGGGGGTCTAGCACAGATACGCAGTATTTT.

Concerning this clonotype: A much larger clone sits a single nucleotide away, making a read error possible. V and J are TRBV12-3 or TRBV12-4 and TRBJ1-6; D is uncertain. This CDR3 is built from 14 residues. The V end lost 1 base, the J end lost 9 bases, and 10 bases lay between the germline ends. CDR3 in DNA: TGTGCCAGCAGTTTAGGTGCCTTTAGTTCACCCCTCCACTTT. Protein product: CASSLGAFSSPLHF.

This clonotype has only a few counts. V gene TRBV3-1 combines with J gene TRBJ2-2; 10 nucleotides line up with TRBD2. The trim removed 2 bases at V and 1 base at J, leaving 1 base unmatched. Per the germline V gene, CDR1 is LGHDT and CDR2 is YNNKEL (reference sequence). CDR3 length: 16 residues. CDR3 coding DNA: TGTGCCAGCAGCCAAAGACTAGCGGGGAACACCGGGGAGCTGTTTTTT. Amino acid sequence: CASSQRLAGNTGELFF.

This clonotype was counted ten times or more. V usage is TRBV5-1 and J usage is TRBJ2-2, with 7 bases aligning to TRBD1. CDR1 and CDR2 (germline): SGHRS, YFSETQ. The CDR3 loop spans 14 amino acids. With V trimmed by 4 bases and J by 5 bases, 5 bases remained unmatched. CDR3 amino acids: CASSNLDRTGELFF. CDR3 DNA sequence: TGCGCCAGCAGCAACCTGGACAGGACCGGGGAGCTGTTTTTT.

This clonotype appeared many times. The chain is built from TRBV6-2 or TRBV6-3 and TRBJ2-3; D unclear. Trimming cost V 6 bases and J 4 bases, with 8 bases left between them. This CDR3 contains 12 residues. Looked up from germline, CDR1 is MNHEY and CDR2 is SVGEGT. The CDR3 here is CASSVYADTQYF. The DNA of the CDR3 is TGTGCCAGCAGCGTGTACGCAGATACGCAGTATTTT.

This clonotype has a count of ten or more. The chain links TRBV7-9 to TRBJ2-1, with 12 bases lining up with TRBD2. This CDR3 is 16 amino acids long. The V and J ends lost 5 bases and 9 bases, in that order; junction bases with no gene match: 11. Per germline, CDR1 SEHNR and CDR2 FQNEAQ (reference sequence). The CDR3 DNA sequence: TGTGCCAGCAGCACCCGACTAGCGGGAGCGGTAGGTGAGCAGTTCTTC. Its translation: CASSTRLAGAVGEQFF.

This clonotype has more than one count but fewer than ten. The chain uses TRBV5-1 and TRBJ2-5; a weak D match, TRBD2 (6 bases). Germline values: CDR1 SGHRS, CDR2 YFSETQ. The CDR3 is 17 residues long. V was cut by 0 bases and J by 4 bases, with 19 bases left in between. As DNA, the CDR3 is TGCGCCAGCAGCTTGGCTGTTTCTTCGGGAGAGGGAGAGACCCAGTACTTC. Amino acid sequence: CASSLAVSSGEGETQYF. Variable domain in full (rest from reference TRBV5-1 and TRBJ2-5): KAGVTQTPRYLIKTRGQQVTLSCSPISGHRSVSWYQQTPGQGLQFLFEYFSETQRNKGNFPGRFSGRQFSNSRSEMNVSTLELGDSALYLCASSLAVSSGEGETQYFGPGTRLLVL.

The V call is TRBV28, the J call TRBJ1-5; perhaps TRBD1 as D (5 bases). Looked up from germline, CDR1 is MDHEN and CDR2 is SYDVKM. V gave up 3 bases and J gave up 2 bases, with 14 bases separating them. The CDR3 totals 16 residues. CDR3 region: CASSFSLGEGNQPQHF. CDR3 DNA: TGTGCCAGCAGTTTTTCTCTGGGGGAGGGCAATCAGCCCCAGCATTTT.

This clonotype has a handful of counts. The V and J genes are TRBV5-1 and TRBJ2-1, with D hard to call. Germline V CDR1 and CDR2: SGHRS, YFSETQ. V was shortened by 0 bases and J by 7 bases, with 14 bases between the two germline ends. This CDR3 spans 15 amino acids. DNA of the CDR3: TGCGCCAGCAGCTTGGGGGGATTCGCCGGGAATGAGCAGTTCTTC. It codes for CASSLGGFAGNEQFF. Full variable domain (outside the CDR3, taken from reference TRBV5-1 and TRBJ2-1): KAGVTQTPRYLIKTRGQQVTLSCSPISGHRSVSWYQQTPGQGLQFLFEYFSETQRNKGNFPGRFSGRQFSNSRSEMNVSTLELGDSALYLCASSLGGFAGNEQFFGPGTRLTVL.

The rearrangement links TRBV3-1 to TRBJ1-6; D gene unclear. In germline, CDR1 is LGHDT, CDR2 YNNKEL (reference sequence). The CDR3 runs to 16 residues. V was clipped by 8 bases and J by 0 bases, with 14 bases between them. CDR3 loop: CASGTSSSSYNSPLHF. The CDR3 DNA is TGTGCCAGCGGCACCTCCTCGAGCTCCTATAATTCACCCCTCCACTTT.

The chain uses TRBV4-2 and TRBJ2-1; weak D call: TRBD2 (6 bases). The germline V gene encodes CDR1 LGHNA and CDR2 YNFKEQ. Trimming shortened V by 4 bases and J by 7 bases, and 14 bases separated the two germline ends. The CDR3 is made up of 14 amino acids. CDR3 nucleotides: TGTGCCAGCAGCCCGCGATCTGGGGGGAATGAGCAGTTCTTC. This gives the protein CASSPRSGGNEQFF.

This clonotype has just a few counts. This chain uses TRBV12-3 or TRBV12-4 with TRBJ1-1; tentatively, D is TRBD1 (5 bases). This CDR3 spans 14 amino acids. V lost 6 bases and J lost 4, with 15 bases in between. The CDR3 is CASSPGYIGTEAFF. In DNA, the CDR3 is TGTGCCAGCAGCCCAGGGTATATCGGCACTGAAGCTTTCTTT.

In this sample, this clonotype turned up a few times. The chain joins TRBV16 to TRBJ2-5; D perhaps matches TRBD1 (6 bases). V lost 6 bases and J 5 bases, leaving 13 bases between the germline ends. The germline V gene encodes CDR1 KGHSY and CDR2 FQNENV. The CDR3 covers 13 residues. The CDR3 region has the DNA TGTGCCAGCAGTCATCAGGGGAAGGAGACCCAGTACTTC. Protein sequence: CASSHQGKETQYF.

The sample holds many counts of this clonotype. This sequence joins TRBV10-3 and TRBJ2-5; D is ambiguous. Germline CDR1 is ENHRY and CDR2 is SYGVKD. V was pared by 2 bases and J by 5 bases, with 9 bases between. This CDR3 has 13 amino acids. The CDR3 loop reads CAISENSRETQYF. As DNA, the CDR3 is TGTGCCATCAGTGAGAACTCGAGGGAGACCCAGTACTTC.

This clonotype showed up many times. J is TRBJ2-1 and V is TRBV29-1; no reliable D call. This CDR3 is 13 amino acids long. V gave up 5 bases and J gave up 10 bases, with 18 bases separating them. Per the germline V gene, CDR1 is SQVTM and CDR2 is ANQGSEA. CDR3 sequence reads: CSVQARPQGEQFF. The CDR3 region has the DNA TGCAGCGTTCAGGCGAGGCCCCAAGGAGAGCAGTTCTTC.

The chain couples TRBV12-3 or TRBV12-4 to TRBJ1-5; 8 bases are shared with TRBD1. The CDR3 extends over 14 amino acids. V lost 8 bases to trimming and J lost 9 bases; unmatched junction nucleotides: 12. In DNA form, the CDR3 reads TGTGCCAGCTATGATACAGGGGGACACGGGCCCCAGCATTTT. Its protein product is CASYDTGGHGPQHF.

The chain combines TRBV30 with TRBJ2-1; weak D call: TRBD2 (5 bases). The CDR3 covers 16 residues. V lost 3 bases, J lost 4 bases, and 19 bases lay in between. Germline V lookup: CDR1 GTSNPN, CDR2 SVGIG (reference sequence). The CDR3 sequence is CAWRSGAAPGYNEQFF. The CDR3 region has the DNA TGTGCCTGGAGGTCCGGAGCGGCCCCTGGGTACAATGAGCAGTTCTTC.

The rearrangement links TRBV4-1 to TRBJ1-3; TRBD1 agrees at 9 bases. V dropped 1 base and J dropped 0; count of bases not matched to a gene: 4. The CDR3 runs to 17 residues. CDR1 is MGHRA, CDR2 YSYEKL, per germline. The CDR3 DNA reads as TGCGCCAGCAGCCAAGCCGGGACAGGGAACTCTGGAAACACCATATATTTT. Encoded protein: CASSQAGTGNSGNTIYF.